Listed below are T cell receptor beta chains from one sample, sequenced in a study of cytomegalovirus exposure and HLA in healthy donors. TCRdb keeps only in-frame clones here, not all; method: immunoSEQ multiplex PCR. Of some 98,000 clones in the sample, around 80% were seen once. Sequenced: PBMCs. The receptor set was obtained from a young man in good health and CMV-seropositive. CDR3s include the opening cysteine and the closing phenylalanine or tryptophan. Each record gives: D gene, V gene, J gene, clone size, CDR3 protein, CDR3 DNA. D genes are given only for firm matches. Size is stated for part of the rows, as once, few or many counts, or as a class when the clone is expanded.

d_call: TRBD2
v_call: TRBV5-1
j_call: TRBJ2-7
clone_size: few
cdr3_aa: CASSSLGLAGLYEQYF
cdr3_nt: TGCGCCAGCAGCTCCCTGGGGCTAGCGGGCCTATACGAGCAGTACTTC

d_call: .
v_call: TRBV28
j_call: TRBJ1-3
clone_size: .
cdr3_aa: CASRQQSGNTIYF
cdr3_nt: TGTGCCAGCAGGCAACAGTCAGGAAACACCATATATTTT

d_call: .
v_call: TRBV9
j_call: TRBJ2-4
clone_size: .
cdr3_aa: CASSVGGLPKNIQYF
cdr3_nt: TGTGCCAGCAGCGTAGGAGGCCTACCCAAAAACATTCAGTACTTC

d_call: TRBD1
v_call: TRBV27
j_call: TRBJ1-2
clone_size: .
cdr3_aa: CASSGQGARNYGYTF
cdr3_nt: TGTGCCAGCAGTGGACAGGGGGCCAGAAACTATGGCTACACCTTC

d_call: TRBD1
v_call: TRBV5-4
j_call: TRBJ2-2
clone_size: .
cdr3_aa: CASSLPGQGLTGELFF
cdr3_nt: TGTGCCAGCAGTTTGCCGGGACAGGGATTAACCGGGGAGCTGTTTTTT

d_call: .
v_call: TRBV5-6
j_call: TRBJ1-1
clone_size: few
cdr3_aa: CASSLTGPNTEAFF
cdr3_nt: TGTGCCAGCAGCCTGACAGGCCCGAACACTGAAGCTTTCTTT

d_call: TRBD1
v_call: TRBV18
j_call: TRBJ2-7
clone_size: .
cdr3_aa: CASSPGQGAEQYF
cdr3_nt: TGTGCCAGCTCACCGGGACAGGGGGCCGAGCAGTACTTC

d_call: TRBD1
v_call: TRBV7-2
j_call: TRBJ2-7
clone_size: .
cdr3_aa: CASSLGRQGVSYEQYF
cdr3_nt: TGTGCCAGCAGCTTAGGACGACAGGGTGTTTCTTACGAGCAGTACTTC

d_call: .
v_call: TRBV5-6
j_call: TRBJ2-6
clone_size: .
cdr3_aa: CASSWQGSGANVLTF
cdr3_nt: TGTGCCAGCAGCTGGCAGGGTTCTGGGGCCAACGTCCTGACTTTC

d_call: .
v_call: TRBV19
j_call: TRBJ1-2
clone_size: .
cdr3_aa: CASRRAGANYGYTF
cdr3_nt: TGTGCCAGTAGGAGGGCAGGGGCTAACTATGGCTACACCTTC

d_call: TRBD1
v_call: TRBV28
j_call: TRBJ2-5
clone_size: .
cdr3_aa: CASSNTERTGKEETQYF
cdr3_nt: TGTGCCAGCAGTAACACAGAAAGGACAGGGAAGGAGGAGACCCAGTACTTC

d_call: .
v_call: TRBV5-6
j_call: TRBJ1-2
clone_size: few
cdr3_aa: CASSFPDTQGYTF
cdr3_nt: TGTGCCAGCAGCTTCCCGGACACCCAGGGCTACACCTTC

d_call: TRBD2
v_call: TRBV5-1
j_call: TRBJ2-1
clone_size: .
cdr3_aa: CASSFGTLAGGSYNEQFF
cdr3_nt: TGCGCCAGCAGCTTCGGCACACTAGCGGGGGGTTCCTACAATGAGCAGTTCTTC

d_call: .
v_call: TRBV5-1
j_call: TRBJ1-2
clone_size: .
cdr3_aa: CASSLDPAWGYTF
cdr3_nt: TGCGCCAGCAGCTTGGACCCCGCGTGGGGCTACACCTTC

d_call: .
v_call: TRBV2
j_call: TRBJ2-3
clone_size: .
cdr3_aa: CASSPLQSDTQYF
cdr3_nt: TGTGCCAGCAGCCCATTACAGTCAGATACGCAGTATTTT

d_call: TRBD1
v_call: TRBV5-1
j_call: TRBJ2-7
clone_size: .
cdr3_aa: CASSPHPYRGRPYEQYF
cdr3_nt: TGCGCCAGCAGCCCTCATCCCTACAGGGGCCGACCATACGAGCAGTACTTC

d_call: TRBD1
v_call: TRBV30
j_call: TRBJ2-7
clone_size: .
cdr3_aa: CAWSPDRSREQYF
cdr3_nt: TGTGCCTGGAGTCCGGACAGGTCCCGCGAGCAGTACTTC

d_call: .
v_call: TRBV27
j_call: TRBJ2-2
clone_size: .
cdr3_aa: CATQNRVTGELFF
cdr3_nt: TGTGCCACCCAAAACAGGGTCACCGGGGAGCTGTTTTTT

d_call: TRBD1
v_call: TRBV28
j_call: TRBJ1-5
clone_size: few
cdr3_aa: CASNSGQARQPQHF
cdr3_nt: TGTGCCAGCAACAGTGGACAGGCGCGTCAGCCCCAGCATTTT

d_call: TRBD1
v_call: TRBV13
j_call: TRBJ1-2
clone_size: .
cdr3_aa: CASSLGQGYGYTF
cdr3_nt: TGTGCCAGCAGCTTGGGACAGGGGTATGGCTACACCTTC

d_call: .
v_call: TRBV5-4
j_call: TRBJ1-5
clone_size: few
cdr3_aa: CASSLAGGNQPQHF
cdr3_nt: TGTGCCAGCAGCTTGGCCGGGGGCAATCAGCCCCAGCATTTT

d_call: TRBD1
v_call: TRBV19
j_call: TRBJ1-1
clone_size: .
cdr3_aa: CASSPGTGVMNTEAFF
cdr3_nt: TGTGCCAGTAGCCCCGGGACAGGGGTCATGAACACTGAAGCTTTCTTT

d_call: TRBD1
v_call: TRBV7-3
j_call: TRBJ1-1
clone_size: .
cdr3_aa: CASSLKSWDRVRNTEAFF
cdr3_nt: TGTGCCAGCAGCTTAAAGTCTTGGGACAGGGTGAGGAACACTGAAGCTTTCTTT

d_call: .
v_call: TRBV7-7
j_call: TRBJ2-1
clone_size: .
cdr3_aa: CASSSHRDGGFNEQFF
cdr3_nt: TGTGCCAGCAGCTCCCACAGGGACGGGGGGTTCAATGAGCAGTTCTTC

d_call: TRBD1
v_call: TRBV27
j_call: TRBJ1-5
clone_size: .
cdr3_aa: CASSLSGTGYSNQPQHF
cdr3_nt: TGTGCCAGCAGTTTATCCGGGACAGGTTATAGCAATCAGCCCCAGCATTTT

d_call: .
v_call: TRBV25-1
j_call: TRBJ2-2
clone_size: .
cdr3_aa: CASQGVGENTGELFF
cdr3_nt: TGTGCCAGTCAGGGCGTAGGGGAGAACACCGGGGAGCTGTTTTTT

d_call: .
v_call: TRBV5-1
j_call: TRBJ2-7
clone_size: .
cdr3_aa: CASSLVPGEYEQYF
cdr3_nt: TGCGCCAGCAGCTTGGTGCCAGGGGAATACGAGCAGTACTTC

d_call: TRBD1
v_call: TRBV2
j_call: TRBJ1-5
clone_size: .
cdr3_aa: CASSAGRQGNQPQHF
cdr3_nt: TGTGCCAGCAGTGCTGGGAGACAGGGAAATCAGCCCCAGCATTTT

d_call: .
v_call: TRBV7-9
j_call: TRBJ2-3
clone_size: .
cdr3_aa: CASTRPGDTQYF
cdr3_nt: TGTGCCAGCACCAGACCCGGGGATACGCAGTATTTT

d_call: TRBD1
v_call: TRBV9
j_call: TRBJ2-7
clone_size: .
cdr3_aa: CASSVDGTGLEQYF
cdr3_nt: TGTGCCAGCAGCGTAGACGGGACAGGGCTCGAGCAGTACTTC

d_call: .
v_call: TRBV19
j_call: TRBJ1-1
clone_size: .
cdr3_aa: CASSVGHPNTEAFF
cdr3_nt: TGTGCCAGTAGTGTGGGACACCCGAACACTGAAGCTTTCTTT

d_call: TRBD1
v_call: TRBV15
j_call: TRBJ1-2
clone_size: .
cdr3_aa: CATSRDRGHWGYTF
cdr3_nt: TGTGCCACCAGCAGAGACAGGGGGCACTGGGGCTACACCTTC

d_call: .
v_call: TRBV6-1
j_call: TRBJ1-2
clone_size: .
cdr3_aa: CASSEGLRAQLRGYTF
cdr3_nt: TGTGCCAGCAGTGAAGGACTGAGAGCCCAACTCCGGGGCTACACCTTC

d_call: .
v_call: TRBV6-5
j_call: TRBJ2-2
clone_size: once
cdr3_aa: CASSPDRGRLFF
cdr3_nt: TGTGCCAGCAGTCCGGATAGGGGTCGGCTGTTTTTT

d_call: .
v_call: TRBV6-5
j_call: TRBJ2-7
clone_size: few
cdr3_aa: CASRSHRVGGYEQYF
cdr3_nt: TGTGCCAGCAGATCGCACAGGGTAGGGGGCTACGAGCAGTACTTC

d_call: TRBD1
v_call: TRBV6-5
j_call: TRBJ1-1
clone_size: .
cdr3_aa: CASSYGQGRLNTEAFF
cdr3_nt: TGTGCCAGCAGCTACGGACAGGGAAGATTGAACACTGAAGCTTTCTTT

d_call: .
v_call: TRBV9
j_call: TRBJ2-3
clone_size: .
cdr3_aa: CASSVAGTDTQYF
cdr3_nt: TGTGCCAGCAGCGTAGCTGGCACAGATACGCAGTATTTT

d_call: TRBD2
v_call: TRBV15
j_call: TRBJ2-5
clone_size: few
cdr3_aa: CATSSGTSDQETQYF
cdr3_nt: TGTGCCACCAGCAGCGGGACTAGCGACCAAGAGACCCAGTACTTC

d_call: .
v_call: TRBV6-5
j_call: TRBJ1-3
clone_size: few
cdr3_aa: CASSLGGSGNTIYF
cdr3_nt: TGTGCCAGCAGCCTGGGGGGGTCTGGAAACACCATATATTTT

d_call: .
v_call: TRBV4-2
j_call: TRBJ2-1
clone_size: .
cdr3_aa: CASSQVGGQTEQFF
cdr3_nt: TGTGCCAGCAGCCAAGTAGGGGGACAAACTGAGCAGTTCTTC

d_call: .
v_call: TRBV4-2
j_call: TRBJ2-3
clone_size: .
cdr3_aa: CASSQEWAGTDTQYF
cdr3_nt: TGTGCCAGCAGCCAAGAGTGGGCTGGGACAGATACGCAGTATTTT

d_call: TRBD1
v_call: TRBV7-8
j_call: TRBJ2-3
clone_size: .
cdr3_aa: CASSRDRGILDTQYF
cdr3_nt: TGTGCCAGCAGCCGCGACAGGGGGATTCTGGATACGCAGTATTTT

d_call: TRBD2
v_call: TRBV27
j_call: TRBJ2-2
clone_size: .
cdr3_aa: CASASGVTGELFF
cdr3_nt: TGTGCCAGCGCTAGCGGGGTTACCGGGGAGCTGTTTTTT

d_call: .
v_call: TRBV7-8
j_call: TRBJ1-3
clone_size: few
cdr3_aa: CASSLEPWGQGNTIYF
cdr3_nt: TGTGCCAGCAGCTTAGAGCCCTGGGGGCAGGGAAACACCATATATTTT

d_call: TRBD2
v_call: TRBV9
j_call: TRBJ2-1
clone_size: .
cdr3_aa: CASSAFPAGAYNEQFF
cdr3_nt: TGTGCCAGCAGCGCCTTTCCAGCGGGGGCCTACAATGAGCAGTTCTTC

d_call: TRBD1
v_call: TRBV28
j_call: TRBJ1-1
clone_size: .
cdr3_aa: CASRGGTGNTEAFF
cdr3_nt: TGTGCCAGCAGGGGAGGGACAGGGAACACTGAAGCTTTCTTT

d_call: .
v_call: TRBV11-2
j_call: TRBJ1-2
clone_size: .
cdr3_aa: CASSLVRGGGYTF
cdr3_nt: TGTGCCAGCAGCTTAGTCAGGGGTGGTGGCTACACCTTC

d_call: .
v_call: TRBV9
j_call: TRBJ1-3
clone_size: .
cdr3_aa: CASNPGGNTIYF
cdr3_nt: TGTGCCAGCAACCCGGGTGGAAACACCATATATTTT

d_call: .
v_call: TRBV15
j_call: TRBJ1-1
clone_size: few
cdr3_aa: CATSYPVSGLLDTEAFF
cdr3_nt: TGTGCCACCAGTTACCCCGTGTCAGGGCTCTTGGACACTGAAGCTTTCTTT

d_call: TRBD2
v_call: TRBV5-1
j_call: TRBJ2-7
clone_size: .
cdr3_aa: CASSLRMAGTNYEQYF
cdr3_nt: TGCGCCAGCAGCTTGCGGATGGCGGGGACTAACTACGAGCAGTACTTC

d_call: TRBD1
v_call: TRBV30
j_call: TRBJ2-5
clone_size: .
cdr3_aa: CAWNGGQGWRGQETQYF
cdr3_nt: TGTGCCTGGAATGGGGGACAGGGTTGGAGGGGCCAAGAGACCCAGTACTTC

d_call: TRBD2
v_call: TRBV19
j_call: TRBJ2-7
clone_size: .
cdr3_aa: CASSIGGLAGDEQYF
cdr3_nt: TGTGCCAGTAGTATAGGCGGGCTAGCGGGGGACGAGCAGTACTTC

d_call: .
v_call: TRBV29-1
j_call: TRBJ1-5
clone_size: .
cdr3_aa: CSVDTPGEGPQHF
cdr3_nt: TGCAGCGTAGACACCCCGGGCGAGGGGCCCCAGCATTTT

d_call: TRBD1
v_call: TRBV2
j_call: TRBJ2-4
clone_size: once
cdr3_aa: CASGESGTEGDIQYF
cdr3_nt: TGTGCCAGCGGGGAGTCCGGGACAGAAGGGGACATTCAGTACTTC

d_call: .
v_call: TRBV5-1
j_call: TRBJ1-1
clone_size: .
cdr3_aa: CASSSVGGGVNTEAFF
cdr3_nt: TGCGCCAGCAGCTCCGTGGGAGGGGGGGTCAACACTGAAGCTTTCTTT

d_call: TRBD2
v_call: TRBV28
j_call: TRBJ2-1
clone_size: .
cdr3_aa: CASSLGVPGLAFDEQFF
cdr3_nt: TGTGCCAGCAGTTTGGGGGTCCCGGGACTAGCGTTCGATGAGCAGTTCTTC

d_call: .
v_call: TRBV2
j_call: TRBJ2-7
clone_size: .
cdr3_aa: CASSEVRGSEQYF
cdr3_nt: TGTGCCAGCAGTGAAGTTAGGGGATCCGAGCAGTACTTC

d_call: TRBD1
v_call: TRBV19
j_call: TRBJ1-1
clone_size: .
cdr3_aa: CASSRTGEATEAFF
cdr3_nt: TGTGCCAGTAGTCGGACAGGGGAGGCCACTGAAGCTTTCTTT

d_call: .
v_call: TRBV6-6
j_call: TRBJ1-1
clone_size: .
cdr3_aa: CASSYPRQEGEAFF
cdr3_nt: TGTGCCAGCAGTTACCCGAGGCAGGAGGGGGAAGCTTTCTTT

d_call: .
v_call: TRBV27
j_call: TRBJ1-5
clone_size: .
cdr3_aa: CASSRRGGYSNQPQHF
cdr3_nt: TGTGCCAGCAGCCGTAGGGGCGGATATAGCAATCAGCCCCAGCATTTT